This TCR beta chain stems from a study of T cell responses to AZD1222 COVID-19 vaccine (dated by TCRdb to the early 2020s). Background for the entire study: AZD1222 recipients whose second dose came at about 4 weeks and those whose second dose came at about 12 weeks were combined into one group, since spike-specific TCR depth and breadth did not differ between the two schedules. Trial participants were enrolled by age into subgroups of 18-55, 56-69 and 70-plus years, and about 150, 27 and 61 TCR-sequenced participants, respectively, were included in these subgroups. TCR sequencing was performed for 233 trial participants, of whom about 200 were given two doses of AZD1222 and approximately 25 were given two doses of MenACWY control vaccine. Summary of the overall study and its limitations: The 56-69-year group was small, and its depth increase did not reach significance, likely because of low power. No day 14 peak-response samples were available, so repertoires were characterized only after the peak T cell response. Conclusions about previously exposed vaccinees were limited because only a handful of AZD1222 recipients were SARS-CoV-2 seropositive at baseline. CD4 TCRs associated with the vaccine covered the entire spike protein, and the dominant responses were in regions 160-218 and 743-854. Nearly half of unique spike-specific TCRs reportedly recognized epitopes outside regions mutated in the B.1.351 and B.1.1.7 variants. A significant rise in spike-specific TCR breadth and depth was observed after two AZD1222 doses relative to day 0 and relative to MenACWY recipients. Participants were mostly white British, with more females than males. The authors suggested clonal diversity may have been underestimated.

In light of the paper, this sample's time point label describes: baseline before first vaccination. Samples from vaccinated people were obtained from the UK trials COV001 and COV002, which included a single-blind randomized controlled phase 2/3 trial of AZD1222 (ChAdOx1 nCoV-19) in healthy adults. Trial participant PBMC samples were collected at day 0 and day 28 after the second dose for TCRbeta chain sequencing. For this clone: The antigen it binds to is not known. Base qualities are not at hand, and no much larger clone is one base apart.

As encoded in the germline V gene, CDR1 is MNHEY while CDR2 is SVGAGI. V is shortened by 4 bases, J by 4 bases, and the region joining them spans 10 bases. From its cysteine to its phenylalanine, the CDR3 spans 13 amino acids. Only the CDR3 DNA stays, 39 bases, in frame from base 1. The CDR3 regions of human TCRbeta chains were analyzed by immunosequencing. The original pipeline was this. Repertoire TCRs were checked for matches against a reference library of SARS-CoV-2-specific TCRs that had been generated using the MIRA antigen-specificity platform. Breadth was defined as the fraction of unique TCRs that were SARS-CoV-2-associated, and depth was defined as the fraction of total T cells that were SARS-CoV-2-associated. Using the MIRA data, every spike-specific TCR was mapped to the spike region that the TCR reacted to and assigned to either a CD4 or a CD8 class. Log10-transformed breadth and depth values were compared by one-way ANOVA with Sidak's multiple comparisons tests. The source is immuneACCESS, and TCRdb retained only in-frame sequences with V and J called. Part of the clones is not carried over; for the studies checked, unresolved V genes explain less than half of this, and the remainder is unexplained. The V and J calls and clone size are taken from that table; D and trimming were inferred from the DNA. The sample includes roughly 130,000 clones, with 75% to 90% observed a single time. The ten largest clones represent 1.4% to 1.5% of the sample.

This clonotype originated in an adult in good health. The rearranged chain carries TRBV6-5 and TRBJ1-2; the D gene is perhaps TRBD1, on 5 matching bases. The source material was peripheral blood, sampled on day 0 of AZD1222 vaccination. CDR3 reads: CASSSGTRYGYTF. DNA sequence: TGTGCCAGCAGTTCTGGGACCCGCTATGGCTACACCTTC.